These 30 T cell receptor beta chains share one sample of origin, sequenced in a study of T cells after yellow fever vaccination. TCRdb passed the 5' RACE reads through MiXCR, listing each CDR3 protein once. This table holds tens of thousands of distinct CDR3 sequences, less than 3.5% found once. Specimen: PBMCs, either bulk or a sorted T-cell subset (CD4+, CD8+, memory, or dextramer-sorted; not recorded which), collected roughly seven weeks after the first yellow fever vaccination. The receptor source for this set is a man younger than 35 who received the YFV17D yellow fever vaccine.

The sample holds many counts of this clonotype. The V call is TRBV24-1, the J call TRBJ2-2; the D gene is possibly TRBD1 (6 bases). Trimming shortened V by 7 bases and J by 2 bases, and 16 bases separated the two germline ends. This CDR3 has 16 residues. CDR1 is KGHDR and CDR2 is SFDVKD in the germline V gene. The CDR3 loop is CATSRDIPINTGELFF. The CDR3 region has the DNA TGTGCCACCAGCCGGGACATACCAATCAACACCGGGGAGCTGTTTTTT.

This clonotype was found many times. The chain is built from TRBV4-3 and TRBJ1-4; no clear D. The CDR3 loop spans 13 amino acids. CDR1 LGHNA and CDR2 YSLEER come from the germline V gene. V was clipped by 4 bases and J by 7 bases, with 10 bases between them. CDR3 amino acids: CASSRVSGEKLFF. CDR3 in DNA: TGCGCCAGCAGCCGCGTAAGCGGTGAAAAACTGTTTTTT.

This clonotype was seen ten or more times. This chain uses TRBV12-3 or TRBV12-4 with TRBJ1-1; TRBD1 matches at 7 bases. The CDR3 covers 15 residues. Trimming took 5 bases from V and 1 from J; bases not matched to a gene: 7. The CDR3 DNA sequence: TGTGCCAGCAGTGGTCGGGACAGCTCGAACACTGAAGCTTTCTTT. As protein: CASSGRDSSNTEAFF.

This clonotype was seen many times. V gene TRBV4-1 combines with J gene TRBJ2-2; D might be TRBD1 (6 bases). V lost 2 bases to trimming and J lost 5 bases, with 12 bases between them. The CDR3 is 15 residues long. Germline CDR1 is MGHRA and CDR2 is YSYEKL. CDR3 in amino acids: CASSQPGTPTGELFF. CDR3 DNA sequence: TGCGCCAGCAGCCAACCCGGGACACCGACCGGGGAGCTGTTTTTT.

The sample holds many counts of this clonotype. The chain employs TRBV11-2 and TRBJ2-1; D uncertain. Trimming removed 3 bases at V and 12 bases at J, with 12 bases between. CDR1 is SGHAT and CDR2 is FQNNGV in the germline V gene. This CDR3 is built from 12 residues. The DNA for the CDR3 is TGTGCCAGCAGCTTCCCCTATGGTGGGCAGTTCTTC. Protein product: CASSFPYGGQFF.

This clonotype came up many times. In nucleotides, the CDR3 is TGCAGCGTTGTGCAGGTAGCGGGCACAGATACGCAGTATTTT. Amino acid sequence: CSVVQVAGTDTQYF. This chain joins TRBV29-1 and TRBJ2-3; possibly TRBD2 for D (6 bases). Germline V gene sequence: CDR1 SQVTM, CDR2 ANQGSEA. The CDR3 spans 14 residues. V shed 4 bases and J shed 1 base, with 12 bases lying between them.

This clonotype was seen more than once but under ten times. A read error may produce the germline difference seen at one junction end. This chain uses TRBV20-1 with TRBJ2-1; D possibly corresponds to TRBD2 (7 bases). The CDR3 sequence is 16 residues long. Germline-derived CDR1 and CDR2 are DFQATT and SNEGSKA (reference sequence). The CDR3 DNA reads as TGCTGTGCTAGAAAGGACGGGCGGGGGCCAAGGAATGAGCAGTTCTTC. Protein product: CCARKDGRGPRNEQFF.

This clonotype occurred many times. The CDR3 region has the DNA TGTGCCAGCAGCTTGTTTTGGGATGGCTACACCTTC. Its translation is CASSLFWDGYTF. V is TRBV7-2 and J is TRBJ1-2; D is unresolved. CDR1 and CDR2 from the germline V gene are SGHTA and FQGNSA. Trimming stripped 3 bases from V and 6 bases from J, with 8 bases between. This CDR3 has 12 residues.

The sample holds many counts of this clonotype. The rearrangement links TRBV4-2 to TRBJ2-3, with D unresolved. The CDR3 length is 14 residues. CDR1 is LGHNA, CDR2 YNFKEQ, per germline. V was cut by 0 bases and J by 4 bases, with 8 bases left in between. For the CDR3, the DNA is TGTGCCAGCAGCCAAGATTGGCTTTCAGATACGCAGTATTTT. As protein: CASSQDWLSDTQYF.

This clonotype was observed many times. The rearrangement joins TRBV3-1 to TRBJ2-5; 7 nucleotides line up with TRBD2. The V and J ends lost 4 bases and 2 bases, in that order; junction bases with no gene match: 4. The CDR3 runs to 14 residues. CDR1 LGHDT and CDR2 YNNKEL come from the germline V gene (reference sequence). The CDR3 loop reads CASSPAGKQETQYF. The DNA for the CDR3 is TGTGCCAGCAGCCCAGCGGGGAAACAAGAGACCCAGTACTTC.

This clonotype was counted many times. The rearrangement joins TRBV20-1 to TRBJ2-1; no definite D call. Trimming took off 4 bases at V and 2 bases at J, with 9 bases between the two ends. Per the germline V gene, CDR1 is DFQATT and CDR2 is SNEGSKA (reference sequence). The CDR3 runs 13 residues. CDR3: CSATTDPYNEQFF. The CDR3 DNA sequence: TGCAGTGCTACCACGGACCCCTACAATGAGCAGTTCTTC.

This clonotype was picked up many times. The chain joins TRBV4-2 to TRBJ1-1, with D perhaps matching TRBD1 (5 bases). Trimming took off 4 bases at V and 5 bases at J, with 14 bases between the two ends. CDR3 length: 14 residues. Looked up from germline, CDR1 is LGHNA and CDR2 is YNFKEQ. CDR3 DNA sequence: TGTGCCAGCAGCCCGTCGGGGGTGTGGACTGAAGCTTTCTTT. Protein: CASSPSGVWTEAFF.

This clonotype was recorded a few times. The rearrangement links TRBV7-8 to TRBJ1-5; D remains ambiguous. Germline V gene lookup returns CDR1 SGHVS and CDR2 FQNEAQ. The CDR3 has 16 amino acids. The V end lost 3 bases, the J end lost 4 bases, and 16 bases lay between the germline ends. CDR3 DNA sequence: TGTGCCAGCAGCTTTGGTGTTGTGGGAACTAATCAGCCCCAGCATTTT. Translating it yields CASSFGVVGTNQPQHF.

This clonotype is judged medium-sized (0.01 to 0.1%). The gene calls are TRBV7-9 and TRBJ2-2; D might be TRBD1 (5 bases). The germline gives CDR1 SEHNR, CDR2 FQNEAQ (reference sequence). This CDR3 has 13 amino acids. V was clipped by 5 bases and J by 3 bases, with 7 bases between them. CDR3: CASSLQDTGELFF. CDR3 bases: TGTGCCAGCAGCCTACAGGACACCGGGGAGCTGTTTTTT.

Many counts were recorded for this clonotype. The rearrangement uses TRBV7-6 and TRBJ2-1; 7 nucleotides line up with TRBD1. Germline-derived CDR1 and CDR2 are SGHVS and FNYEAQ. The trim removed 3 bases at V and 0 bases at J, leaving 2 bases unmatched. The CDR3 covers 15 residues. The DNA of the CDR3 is TGTGCCAGCAGCTTGACAGGGAGCTCCTACAATGAGCAGTTCTTC. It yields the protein CASSLTGSSYNEQFF. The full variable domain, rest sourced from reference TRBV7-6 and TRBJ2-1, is GAGVSQSPRYKVTKRGQDVALRCDPISGHVSLYWYRQALGQGPEFLTYFNYEAQQDKSGLPNDRFSAERPEGSISTLTIQRTEQRDSAMYRCASSLTGSSYNEQFFGPGTRLTVL.

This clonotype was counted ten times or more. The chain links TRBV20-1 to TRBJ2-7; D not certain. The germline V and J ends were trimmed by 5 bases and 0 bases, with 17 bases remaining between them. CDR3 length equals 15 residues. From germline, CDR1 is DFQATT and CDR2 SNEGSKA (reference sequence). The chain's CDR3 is CSAVGWAVNSYEQYF. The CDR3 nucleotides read TGCAGTGCTGTCGGGTGGGCGGTAAACTCCTACGAGCAGTACTTC.

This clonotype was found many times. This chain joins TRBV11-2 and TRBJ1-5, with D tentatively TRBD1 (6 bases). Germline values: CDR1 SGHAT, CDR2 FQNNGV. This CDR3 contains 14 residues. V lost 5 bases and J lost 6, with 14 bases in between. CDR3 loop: CASSQDSQTQPQHF. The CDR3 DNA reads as TGTGCCAGCAGCCAGGACAGCCAGACTCAGCCCCAGCATTTT.

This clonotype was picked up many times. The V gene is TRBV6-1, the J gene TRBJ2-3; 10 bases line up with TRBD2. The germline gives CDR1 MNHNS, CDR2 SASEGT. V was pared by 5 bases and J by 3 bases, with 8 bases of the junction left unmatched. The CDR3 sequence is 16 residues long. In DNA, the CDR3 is TGTGCCAGCAGTCCCCTAGCGGGGGTTGTAACAGATACGCAGTATTTT. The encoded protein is CASSPLAGVVTDTQYF.

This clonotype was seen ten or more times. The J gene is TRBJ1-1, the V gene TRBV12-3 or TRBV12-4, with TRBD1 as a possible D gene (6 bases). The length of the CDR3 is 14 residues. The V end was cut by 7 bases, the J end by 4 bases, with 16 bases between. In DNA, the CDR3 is TGTGCCAGCATTGGGGGGGCGTTAGGCACTGAAGCTTTCTTT. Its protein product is CASIGGALGTEAFF.

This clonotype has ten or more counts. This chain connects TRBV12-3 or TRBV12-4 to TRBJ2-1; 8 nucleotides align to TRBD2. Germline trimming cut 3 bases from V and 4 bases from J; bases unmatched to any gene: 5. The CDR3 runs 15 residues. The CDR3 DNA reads TGTGCCAGCAGTTTGCCTAGCGGGTCATACAATGAGCAGTTCTTC. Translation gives CASSLPSGSYNEQFF.

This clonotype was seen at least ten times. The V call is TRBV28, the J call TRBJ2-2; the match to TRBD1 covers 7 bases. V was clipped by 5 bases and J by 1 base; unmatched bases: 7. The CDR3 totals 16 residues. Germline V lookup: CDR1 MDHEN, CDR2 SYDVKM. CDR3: CASSPLDRENTGELFF. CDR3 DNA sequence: TGTGCCAGCAGTCCCCTCGACAGGGAGAACACCGGGGAGCTGTTTTTT.

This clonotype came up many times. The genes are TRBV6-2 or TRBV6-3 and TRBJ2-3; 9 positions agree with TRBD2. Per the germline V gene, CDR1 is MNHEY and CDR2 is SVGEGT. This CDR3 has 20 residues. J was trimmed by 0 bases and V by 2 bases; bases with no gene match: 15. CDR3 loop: CASSYAIGRGGDLSTDTQYF. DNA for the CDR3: TGTGCCAGCAGTTACGCTATCGGGCGGGGGGGAGACCTTAGCACAGATACGCAGTATTTT.

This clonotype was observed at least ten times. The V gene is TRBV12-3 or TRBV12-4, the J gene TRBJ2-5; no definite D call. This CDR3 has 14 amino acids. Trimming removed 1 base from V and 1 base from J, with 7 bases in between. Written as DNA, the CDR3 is TGTGCCAGCAGTTTAGTGGGCAGCCAAGAGACCCAGTACTTC. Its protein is CASSLVGSQETQYF.

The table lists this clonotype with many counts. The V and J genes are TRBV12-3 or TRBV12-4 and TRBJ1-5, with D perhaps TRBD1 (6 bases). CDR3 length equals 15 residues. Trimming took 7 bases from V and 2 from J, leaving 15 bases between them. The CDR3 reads CASTLGGGGNQPQHF. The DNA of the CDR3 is TGTGCCAGCACCTTGGGGGGCGGCGGCAATCAGCCCCAGCATTTT.

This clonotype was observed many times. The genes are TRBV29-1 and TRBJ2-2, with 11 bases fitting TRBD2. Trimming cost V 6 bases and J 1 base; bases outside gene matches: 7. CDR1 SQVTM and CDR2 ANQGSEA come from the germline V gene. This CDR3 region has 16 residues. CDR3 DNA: TGCAGCGTCCGGTCCACTAGCGGGGGGAACACCGGGGAGCTGTTTTTT. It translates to CSVRSTSGGNTGELFF.

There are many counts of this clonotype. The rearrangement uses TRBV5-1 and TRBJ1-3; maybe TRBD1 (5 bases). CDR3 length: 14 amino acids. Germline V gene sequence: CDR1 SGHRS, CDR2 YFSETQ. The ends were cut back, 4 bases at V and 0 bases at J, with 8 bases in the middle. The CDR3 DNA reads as TGCGCCAGCAGCGACGACAGCTCTGGAAACACCATATATTTT. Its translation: CASSDDSSGNTIYF.

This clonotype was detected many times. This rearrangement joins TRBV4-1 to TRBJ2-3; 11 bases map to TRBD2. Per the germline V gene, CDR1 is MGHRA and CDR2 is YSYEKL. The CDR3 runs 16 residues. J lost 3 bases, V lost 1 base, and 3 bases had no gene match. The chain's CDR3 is CASSQVAGGRTDTQYF. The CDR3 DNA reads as TGCGCCAGCAGCCAAGTAGCGGGGGGGAGGACAGATACGCAGTATTTT.

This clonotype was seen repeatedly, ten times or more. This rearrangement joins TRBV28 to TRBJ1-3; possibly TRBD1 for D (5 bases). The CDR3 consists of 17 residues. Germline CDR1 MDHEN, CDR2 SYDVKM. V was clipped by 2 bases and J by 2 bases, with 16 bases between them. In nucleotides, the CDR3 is TGTGCCAGCAGTTTACTCCCGATGGGGGGTACTGGAAACACCATATATTTT. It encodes CASSLLPMGGTGNTIYF.

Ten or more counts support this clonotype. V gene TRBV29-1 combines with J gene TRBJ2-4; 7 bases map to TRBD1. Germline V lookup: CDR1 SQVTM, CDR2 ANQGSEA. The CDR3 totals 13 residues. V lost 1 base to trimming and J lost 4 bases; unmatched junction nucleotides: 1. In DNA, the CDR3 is TGCAGCGTTGAAGGACAGGGAAAAAACATTCAGTACTTC. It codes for CSVEGQGKNIQYF.

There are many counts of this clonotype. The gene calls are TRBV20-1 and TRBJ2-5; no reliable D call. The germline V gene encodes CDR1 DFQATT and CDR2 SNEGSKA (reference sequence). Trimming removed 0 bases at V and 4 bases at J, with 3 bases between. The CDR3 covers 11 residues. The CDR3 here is CSARDRETQYF. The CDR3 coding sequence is TGCAGTGCTAGAGATCGAGAGACCCAGTACTTC.